Shown below are 23 T cell receptor beta chains from a single sample sequenced in a study of T cell repertoires in cytomegalovirus infection (dated by TCRdb to about 2019). The sample's treatment or condition label, decoded: in vitro stimulation with specific CMV peptide epitopes to enrich CMV-specific T cells. TCRdb records Illumina HiSeq 1500 as the sequencer. In-frame beta chains were kept once TCRdb had trimmed the public reads at Q25 with fastp and called clones with MiXCR. Rows matching on CDR3 protein sequence are summarized as one entry with the most common DNA and genes. The sample yields approximately 730,000 distinct CDR3 sequences; roughly 29% were counted once. The top ten hold about an eighth of the sample. Their antigens remain unidentified. Sequenced here: cultured CD8+ T cells from PBMCs, sampled from culture after CMV antigen stimulation. These receptors were collected from a human donor in good health (CMV status not recorded). Some clones in this sample may be carry-over from other donors' samples.

This clonotype was found a few times. This chain uses TRBV15 with TRBJ1-5; D is unclear. Per germline, CDR1 LNHNV and CDR2 YYDKDF (reference sequence). The CDR3 loop spans 14 amino acids. The germline V and J ends were trimmed by 5 bases and 7 bases, with 15 bases remaining between them. The DNA for the CDR3 is TGTGCCACCAGCTTCGCTGGGAAGGTCCAGCCCCAGCATTTT. Its translation is CATSFAGKVQPQHF.

The chain joins TRBV19 to TRBJ1-2; 12 bases fit TRBD1. J was trimmed by 6 bases and V by 7 bases; bases with no gene match: 18. The CDR3 is 18 amino acids. Germline CDR1 LNHDA, CDR2 SQIVND (reference sequence). CDR3 sequence (DNA): TGTGCCAGTACCGGGACAGGGGGCCTCCCCAGGGCCCTTAATGGCTACACCTTC. Encoded protein: CASTGTGGLPRALNGYTF.

This clonotype has more than one count but fewer than ten. CDR3 nucleotides: TGCGCCAGCAGCTGGAGGGGCTCGAGCTCCTACGAGCAGTACTTC. Residues: CASSWRGSSSYEQYF. The gene calls are TRBV5-1 and TRBJ2-7, with a tentative D call TRBD2 (6 bases). With 3 bases removed from V and 0 bases from J, the gap between germline ends came to 13 bases. The CDR3 is 15 residues long. CDR1 is SGHRS, CDR2 YFSETQ, per germline.

In its sample, this clonotype was seen a few times. The chain uses TRBV7-8 and TRBJ1-4, with D unclear. The germline V and J ends were trimmed by 5 bases and 3 bases, with 10 bases remaining between them. Per the germline V gene, CDR1 is SGHVS and CDR2 is FQNEAQ. The CDR3 length is 14 residues. CDR3 region: CASSPGPANEKLFF. In DNA, the CDR3 is TGTGCCAGCAGCCCTGGACCGGCTAATGAAAAACTGTTTTTT.

This clonotype has more than one count but fewer than ten. This rearrangement joins TRBV7-9 to TRBJ2-7; 7 bases match TRBD2. In germline, CDR1 is SEHNR, CDR2 FQNEAQ (reference sequence). J gave up 3 bases and V 5 bases, and 7 bases lay outside the gene matches. The CDR3 sequence is 14 residues long. The CDR3 loop reads CASSPGGMGYEQYF. In DNA form, the CDR3 reads TGTGCCAGCAGCCCCGGGGGGATGGGCTACGAGCAGTACTTC. The whole variable domain, remainder taken from reference TRBV7-9 and TRBJ2-7, is DTGVSQNPRHKITKRGQNVTFRCDPISEHNRLYWYRQTLGQGPEFLTYFQNEAQLEKSRLLSDRFSAERPKGSFSTLEIQRTEQGDSAMYLCASSPGGMGYEQYFGPGTRLTVT.

The chain recombines TRBV6-5 with TRBJ1-2; D is perhaps TRBD1 (6 bases). The ends were cut back, 2 bases at V and 3 bases at J, with 10 bases in the middle. The CDR3 runs 14 residues. CDR1 and CDR2 from the germline V gene are MNHEY and SVGAGI. Here the CDR3 DNA reads TGTGCCAGCAGTTACGGACAGCCCGACTATGGCTACACCTTC. Its translation is CASSYGQPDYGYTF.

This clonotype was counted many times. V gene TRBV7-2 combines with J gene TRBJ2-3; 8 nucleotides match TRBD1. This CDR3 region has 14 residues. Trimming removed 5 bases from V and 6 bases from J; junction bases left unmatched: 7. Germline CDR1 reads SGHTA; CDR2 reads FQGNSA. The CDR3 reads CASSPGQGMDTQYF. CDR3 in DNA: TGTGCCAGCAGCCCTGGACAGGGAATGGATACGCAGTATTTT.

V and J are TRBV15 and TRBJ1-6; D is undetermined. CDR3 length: 15 amino acids. In germline, CDR1 is LNHNV, CDR2 YYDKDF (reference sequence). The ends were cut back, 0 bases at V and 10 bases at J, with 13 bases in the middle. The CDR3 DNA reads as TGTGCCACCAGCAGAGATGGGCCAGTCGACTCACCCCTCCACTTT. It codes for CATSRDGPVDSPLHF.

Ten or more counts support this clonotype. The rearrangement links TRBV12-3 or TRBV12-4 to TRBJ1-1; D remains ambiguous. The germline V and J ends were trimmed by 5 bases and 5 bases, with 18 bases remaining between them. CDR3 length: 15 residues. Here the CDR3 DNA reads TGTGCCAGCAGTACCCACGGACCCTGGGATACTGAAGCTTTCTTT. Translated: CASSTHGPWDTEAFF.

This clonotype was counted only a few times. This chain joins TRBV10-3 and TRBJ2-5; 7 bases are a match to TRBD1. The CDR3 is made up of 12 amino acids. In germline, CDR1 is ENHRY, CDR2 SYGVKD. V lost 6 bases and J lost 5; bases outside the gene matches: 3. CDR3 nucleotides: TGTGCCATCAGCTGGGACAGCGAGACCCAGTACTTC. It specifies CAISWDSETQYF.

This clonotype came up once. Here the CDR3 DNA reads TGCAGTGCTAGACCTCTCCCGGACCCCACAGATACGCAGTATTTT. It codes for CSARPLPDPTDTQYF. The J gene is TRBJ2-3, the V gene TRBV20-1; D unclear. The CDR3 is 15 amino acids. V shed 2 bases and J shed 2 bases, with 14 bases lying between them. Germline CDR1 reads DFQATT; CDR2 reads SNEGSKA (reference sequence).

This clonotype turned up a few times. V usage is TRBV6-5 and J usage is TRBJ1-1, with a possible D match to TRBD1 (6 bases). V shed 0 bases and J shed 4 bases, with 12 bases lying between them. The V gene's germline CDR1 is MNHEY and CDR2 SVGAGI. The CDR3 loop spans 15 amino acids. CDR3 sequence reads: CASSYSGGSSTEAFF. In nucleotides, the CDR3 is TGTGCCAGCAGTTACTCAGGGGGTTCGAGCACTGAAGCTTTCTTT.

V gene TRBV4-1 combines with J gene TRBJ1-1; 7 bases match TRBD1. The J segment lost 2 bases and the V segment lost 0 bases, leaving 6 bases of the junction unmatched. Germline values: CDR1 MGHRA, CDR2 YSYEKL. The CDR3 has 16 amino acids. CDR3 in DNA: TGCGCCAGCAGCCAAGAAAATGGACAGGAAAACACTGAAGCTTTCTTT. Protein product: CASSQENGQENTEAFF.

In this sample, this clonotype turned up a few times. The chain links TRBV12-3 or TRBV12-4 to TRBJ1-2, with D unresolved. There are 13 residues in the CDR3. Between the trimmed V and J ends, which lost 6 bases and 4 bases, there was a span of 12 bases. The CDR3 region has the DNA TGTGCCAGCAGAACGCCGGCGGGCTATGGCTACACCTTC. Protein sequence: CASRTPAGYGYTF.

This chain joins TRBV7-8 and TRBJ1-2; D ambiguous. V was pared by 4 bases and J by 6 bases, with 12 bases between. Germline CDR1 is SGHVS and CDR2 is FQNEAQ. The CDR3 spans 13 residues. CDR3 loop: CASSSGRVDGYTF. DNA of the CDR3: TGTGCCAGCAGCTCTGGGCGGGTCGATGGCTACACCTTC.

The rearrangement uses TRBV19 and TRBJ1-1; D not resolved. This CDR3 is 13 amino acids long. V was shortened by 7 bases and J by 1 base, with 10 bases between the two germline ends. In germline, CDR1 is LNHDA, CDR2 SQIVND (reference sequence). The CDR3, as DNA: TGTGCCAGTACTCTGGGGTCGAACACTGAAGCTTTCTTT. Its protein is CASTLGSNTEAFF.

The chain carries TRBV5-4 and TRBJ2-4, with 8 bases matching TRBD2. CDR3 size: 16 residues. V was clipped by 5 bases and J by 0 bases; unmatched bases: 7. From germline, CDR1 is SGHNT and CDR2 YYREEE (reference sequence). CDR3 DNA sequence: TGTGCCAGCAGGGGAGATAGCGGGATAGCCAAAAACATTCAGTACTTC. It translates to CASRGDSGIAKNIQYF.

This rearrangement joins TRBV5-1 to TRBJ1-2; 7 nucleotides match TRBD1. CDR1 is SGHRS and CDR2 is YFSETQ in the germline V gene. The junction had 6 bases not matched to a gene; V was cut back by 2 bases and J by 8 bases. CDR3 size: 13 residues. The CDR3 loop reads CASSFTGDFGYTF. The CDR3 bases are TGCGCCAGCAGCTTTACAGGGGACTTCGGCTACACCTTC.

V usage is TRBV7-2 and J usage is TRBJ2-1; tentative D call: TRBD2 (5 bases). Germline-derived CDR1 and CDR2 are SGHTA and FQGNSA. V lost 1 base to trimming and J lost 1 base, with 20 bases between them. The CDR3 sequence is 19 residues long. This CDR3 is CASSLDYRPLGLSYNEQFF. The DNA for the CDR3 is TGTGCCAGCAGCTTAGATTACAGACCCCTAGGACTTTCCTACAATGAGCAGTTCTTC.

There are a few counts of this clonotype. The genes are TRBV6-2 or TRBV6-3 and TRBJ1-2; 8 bases agree with TRBD1. The V gene end was trimmed by 5 bases and the J gene end by 6 bases; junction bases not matched to a gene: 5. CDR3 size: 13 residues. CDR1 and CDR2 (germline): MNHEY, SVGEGT. The CDR3 DNA is TGTGCCAGCAGTACCGGGACAGGCAATGGCTACACCTTC. It codes for CASSTGTGNGYTF.

This chain joins TRBV10-3 and TRBJ2-1, with D unclear. CDR3 length equals 16 residues. Germline values: CDR1 ENHRY, CDR2 SYGVKD. Trimming removed 2 bases from V and 0 bases from J, with 11 bases in between. The CDR3 region has the DNA TGTGCCATCAGTGAGAGCGCCCAAAGCTCCTACAATGAGCAGTTCTTC. This translates into CAISESAQSSYNEQFF.

This chain links TRBV7-9 with TRBJ2-7; 8 bases fit TRBD1. This CDR3 spans 15 amino acids. The J segment lost 3 bases and the V segment lost 3 bases, leaving 7 bases of the junction unmatched. Germline values: CDR1 SEHNR, CDR2 FQNEAQ (reference sequence). CDR3 coding DNA: TGTGCCAGCAGCTTCAAGACAGGGGTGGACTACGAGCAGTACTTC. Translation: CASSFKTGVDYEQYF.

This clonotype appeared many times. This chain connects TRBV7-3 to TRBJ1-1, with D perhaps matching TRBD1 (5 bases). CDR1 is SGHTA and CDR2 is FQGTGA in the germline V gene. The CDR3 is 15 residues long. Deletions cut 4 bases from V and 4 bases from J, with 16 bases between. For the CDR3, the DNA is TGTGCCAGCAGCTCCTATCCAGGGAGTGGCACTGAAGCTTTCTTT. Residues: CASSSYPGSGTEAFF.